Shown below are 30 T cell receptor beta chains from a single sample sequenced in a study of shared T cell receptors in the human thymus. The repertoire was sequenced with immunoSEQ multiplex PCR; TCRdb's copy has only in-frame clones and lacks some. The sample has 630,000 or so clones, more than 75% seen once; the top ten hold roughly 0.0087%. The sample also formed part of further work on human thymus T cells.

Sequencing was performed on thymocytes. The receptor source for this set is a boy under two years old with a congenital heart defect.

The chain couples TRBV7-9 to TRBJ2-1, with 12 bases lining up with TRBD2. After removal of 2 bases from V and 8 bases from J, the junction contained 1 base not matched to a gene. Per the germline V gene, CDR1 is SEHNR and CDR2 is FQNEAQ (reference sequence). There are 14 residues in the CDR3. CDR3 in DNA: TGTGCCAGCAGCTTACCTAGCGGGAGGGATGAGCAGTTCTTC. The encoded protein is CASSLPSGRDEQFF. Filled out from reference TRBV7-9 and TRBJ2-1, the complete variable domain reads DTGVSQNPRHKITKRGQNVTFRCDPISEHNRLYWYRQTLGQGPEFLTYFQNEAQLEKSRLLSDRFSAERPKGSFSTLEIQRTEQGDSAMYLCASSLPSGRDEQFFGPGTRLTVL.

V usage is TRBV9 and J usage is TRBJ1-3, with a tentative D call TRBD1 (6 bases). V lost 2 bases, J lost 0 bases, and 9 bases lay in between. The CDR3 spans 15 residues. From germline, CDR1 is SGDLS and CDR2 YYNGEE. This CDR3 is CASSVGDISGNTIYF. The CDR3 nucleotides read TGTGCCAGCAGCGTTGGGGACATCTCTGGAAACACCATATATTTT.

The V call is TRBV18, the J call TRBJ2-3, with TRBD2 matching 7 bases. The germline V gene has CDR1 KGHSH and CDR2 LQKENI. This CDR3 region has 16 residues. Unmatched junction bases numbered 9, after V lost 4 bases and J lost 2 bases. In DNA, the CDR3 is TGTGCCAGCTCACTTACGAGAGCGGGGAACACAGATACGCAGTATTTT. Translation gives CASSLTRAGNTDTQYF. Filled out from reference TRBV18 and TRBJ2-3, the complete variable domain reads NAGVMQNPRHLVRRRGQEARLRCSPMKGHSHVYWYRQLPEEGLKFMVYLQKENIIDESGMPKERFSAEFPKEGPSILRIQQVVRGDSAAYFCASSLTRAGNTDTQYFGPGTRLTVL.

The CDR3 sequence is CASSQRQGTYNEQFF. CDR3 bases: TGTGCCAGCAGTCAAAGACAGGGGACCTACAATGAGCAGTTCTTC. This chain uses TRBV6-5 with TRBJ2-1; 8 bases align to TRBD1. CDR3 length: 15 residues. V lost 5 bases and J lost 2; bases outside the gene matches: 5. Germline V CDR1 and CDR2: MNHEY, SVGAGI.

J is TRBJ2-5 and V is TRBV4-3; 7 bases align to TRBD1. V lost 3 bases, J lost 1 base, and 5 bases stayed unmatched. The V gene's germline CDR1 is LGHNA and CDR2 YSLEER. The CDR3 has 15 amino acids. The CDR3 loop reads CASSHQQGTQETQYF. The CDR3 nucleotides are TGCGCCAGCAGCCACCAACAGGGGACCCAAGAGACCCAGTACTTC.

This chain links TRBV14 with TRBJ2-7; D perhaps matches TRBD1 (5 bases). Germline CDR1 reads SGHDN; CDR2 reads FVKESK. The CDR3 is 21 amino acids. With 0 bases removed from V and 0 bases from J, the gap between germline ends came to 27 bases. DNA of the CDR3: TGTGCCAGCAGCCAAGATTATCTTGGGGCCAGGTCACTCACGTCCTCCTACGAGCAGTACTTC. Translating gives CASSQDYLGARSLTSSYEQYF.

This chain uses TRBV7-2 with TRBJ2-7; D may be TRBD1 (6 bases). This CDR3 is 13 amino acids long. V lost 3 bases to trimming and J lost 5 bases, with 11 bases between them. Germline V gives CDR1 SGHTA, CDR2 FQGNSA. This CDR3 reads CASSLWGLHEQYF. CDR3 nucleotides: TGTGCCAGCAGCTTGTGGGGGCTCCACGAGCAGTACTTC.

This chain joins TRBV7-2 and TRBJ1-2; TRBD1 aligns across 11 bases. The CDR3 has 15 amino acids. The ends lost 5 bases at V and 2 bases at J; junction bases unmatched: 4. Germline V gives CDR1 SGHTA, CDR2 FQGNSA. CDR3 sequence: CASSPRDRGNYGYTF. CDR3 bases: TGTGCCAGCAGCCCGCGGGACAGGGGGAACTATGGCTACACCTTC. Full variable domain (outside the CDR3, taken from reference TRBV7-2 and TRBJ1-2): GAGVSQSPSNKVTEKGKDVELRCDPISGHTALYWYRQSLGQGLEFLIYFQGNSAPDKSGLPSDRFSAERTGGSVSTLTIQRTQQEDSAVYLCASSPRDRGNYGYTFGSGTRLTVV.

The chain recombines TRBV19 with TRBJ1-5, with 7 bases fitting TRBD1. The ends lost 4 bases at V and 10 bases at J; junction bases unmatched: 16. The CDR3 spans 16 residues. The germline V gene encodes CDR1 LNHDA and CDR2 SQIVND (reference sequence). In nucleotides, the CDR3 is TGTGCCAGTAGTAAATCTGCAGGGGGAAACCCTAGCCCCCAGCATTTT. This translates into CASSKSAGGNPSPQHF.

The rearrangement joins TRBV2 to TRBJ1-1; D gene unclear. The germline CDR1 and CDR2 sequences are SNHLY and FYNNEI. V lost 1 base and J 11 bases, leaving 11 bases between the germline ends. This CDR3 has 12 residues. The CDR3 nucleotides read TGTGCCAGCAGTGAAGGAAGGAGGGTGGCTTTCTTT. This translates into CASSEGRRVAFF.

The rearrangement joins TRBV5-6 to TRBJ2-7; no firm D call. The V gene lost 5 bases and the J gene lost 3 bases, with 21 bases spanning the gap. Per germline, CDR1 SGHDT and CDR2 YYEEEE. The CDR3 covers 16 residues. The CDR3 here is CASSPGEAPRVYEQYF. CDR3 nucleotides: TGTGCCAGCAGTCCTGGAGAGGCCCCCCGGGTCTACGAGCAGTACTTC.

The J gene is TRBJ1-2, the V gene TRBV27; D is uncertain. The germline gives CDR1 MNHEY, CDR2 SMNVEV (reference sequence). The CDR3 is made up of 9 amino acids. The V end was cut by 9 bases, the J end by 4 bases, with 3 bases between. The CDR3 DNA follows: TGTGCCAGACTCTATGGCTACACCTTC. Protein sequence: CARLYGYTF.

Here the CDR3 reads CASSFRQGGYEQYF. The CDR3 DNA follows: TGCGCCAGCAGCTTCCGACAGGGCGGCTACGAGCAGTACTTC. This chain links TRBV4-3 with TRBJ2-7, with 7 bases matching TRBD1. Germline CDR1 reads LGHNA; CDR2 reads YSLEER. With 5 bases clipped from V and 3 bases from J, the junction kept 7 bases outside the gene matches. This CDR3 comprises 14 residues.

The chain carries TRBV5-4 and TRBJ2-3; D unclear. V lost 4 bases and J lost 2, with 14 bases in between. The CDR3 totals 15 residues. Germline lookup yields CDR1 SGHNT and CDR2 YYREEE (reference sequence). CDR3 protein: CASSTRNHVTDTQYF. For the CDR3, the DNA is TGTGCCAGCAGCACGCGTAATCACGTCACAGATACGCAGTATTTT.

This sequence joins TRBV11-2 and TRBJ2-1, with TRBD2 matching 8 bases. CDR1 is SGHAT, CDR2 FQNNGV, per germline. This CDR3 has 18 residues. J was trimmed by 8 bases and V by 1 base; bases with no gene match: 16. CDR3 residues: CASSLALAGSSGVDEQFF. The CDR3 DNA reads as TGTGCCAGCAGCTTAGCTTTAGCGGGGTCATCCGGGGTAGATGAGCAGTTCTTC. The whole variable domain, filled in from reference TRBV11-2 and TRBJ2-1, reads EAGVAQSPRYKIIEKRQSVAFWCNPISGHATLYWYQQILGQGPKLLIQFQNNGVVDDSQLPKDRFSAERLKGVDSTLKIQPAKLEDSAVYLCASSLALAGSSGVDEQFFGPGTRLTVL.

J is TRBJ2-1 and V is TRBV5-4; 13 bases match TRBD2. The CDR3 runs to 17 residues. The germline V gene has CDR1 SGHNT and CDR2 YYREEE (reference sequence). Germline trimming cut 4 bases from V and 4 bases from J; bases unmatched to any gene: 8. CDR3 amino acids: CASSVGTSGKLYNEQFF. Here the CDR3 DNA reads TGTGCCAGCAGCGTGGGGACTAGCGGGAAATTGTACAATGAGCAGTTCTTC.

The CDR3, as DNA: TGTGCCAGTAGCCTAGACAGGGTGGGCTATGGCTACACCTTC. Translating gives CASSLDRVGYGYTF. The J gene is TRBJ1-2, the V gene TRBV19, with 7 bases lining up with TRBD1. CDR1 is LNHDA, CDR2 SQIVND, per germline (reference sequence). The ends lost 6 bases at V and 4 bases at J; junction bases unmatched: 8. The CDR3 loop spans 14 amino acids.

The chain employs TRBV12-5 and TRBJ2-6; 8 bases align to TRBD2. The V segment lost 4 bases and the J segment 3 bases; nucleotides outside the gene matches: 8. Germline values: CDR1 LGHNT, CDR2 FRNRAP. The CDR3 contains 17 residues. The DNA of the CDR3 is TGTGCTAGTGGTTCGGGAGGGGGGGCGGTTGGGGCCAACGTCCTGACTTTC. Its protein is CASGSGGGAVGANVLTF.

The gene calls are TRBV4-3 and TRBJ2-6, with D perhaps matching TRBD1 (6 bases). The V and J ends lost 0 bases and 0 bases respectively, with 12 bases between them. Germline V lookup: CDR1 LGHNA, CDR2 YSLEER. The CDR3 extends over 18 amino acids. The CDR3 protein is CASSQDVKTGSGANVLTF. The CDR3 DNA reads TGCGCCAGCAGCCAAGATGTAAAGACAGGCTCTGGGGCCAACGTCCTGACTTTC.

The gene calls are TRBV7-9 and TRBJ1-4; weak D call: TRBD1 (6 bases). V lost 2 bases and J 5 bases, leaving 15 bases between the germline ends. The germline V gene has CDR1 SEHNR and CDR2 FQNEAQ (reference sequence). The CDR3 totals 16 residues. The CDR3 sequence is CASSLMATDRNEKLFF. CDR3 nucleotide sequence: TGTGCCAGCAGCTTAATGGCGACGGACAGAAATGAAAAACTGTTTTTT.

The table lists this clone with a count of one. The rearrangement joins TRBV5-1 to TRBJ1-1; 7 positions agree with TRBD1. The CDR3 runs 14 residues. Trimming took 6 bases from V and 7 from J; bases not matched to a gene: 12. Germline V CDR1 and CDR2: SGHRS, YFSETQ. The CDR3 region has the DNA TGCGCCAGCAAGACAGGGAGGATAACAAGTGAAGCTTTCTTT. Translating it yields CASKTGRITSEAFF.

J is TRBJ2-7 and V is TRBV28; a possible D gene is TRBD1 (6 bases). The CDR3 contains 14 residues. The germline gives CDR1 MDHEN, CDR2 SYDVKM. V lost 3 bases and J lost 3, with 12 bases in between. The CDR3 region has the DNA TGTGCCAGCAGTTTTACGGACAGTGTCTACGAGCAGTACTTC. It translates to CASSFTDSVYEQYF.

The V gene is TRBV19, the J gene TRBJ2-1; 16 bases are a match to TRBD2. The CDR3 totals 20 residues. V shed 3 bases, J shed 1 base, and the junction held 9 bases outside the gene matches. The germline CDR1 and CDR2 sequences are LNHDA and SQIVND (reference sequence). For the CDR3, the DNA is TGTGCCAGTAGTATGTTGGGACTAGCGGGAGGGCCACTTTCCTACAATGAGCAGTTCTTC. It is translated as CASSMLGLAGGPLSYNEQFF.

This chain connects TRBV4-3 to TRBJ2-6, with 7 bases lining up with TRBD2. The CDR3 contains 22 residues. Germline CDR1 reads LGHNA; CDR2 reads YSLEER. Germline trimming cut 1 base from V and 4 bases from J; bases unmatched to any gene: 22. The CDR3 bases are TGCGCCAGCAGCCAAGGCCAGGTCGAGGTGATTGCGGGAGAGTCGGGGGCCAACGTCCTGACTTTC. This encodes CASSQGQVEVIAGESGANVLTF.

The chain joins TRBV27 to TRBJ2-7; 8 bases align to TRBD2. V lost 6 bases and J lost 1; bases outside the gene matches: 8. The CDR3 is 15 residues long. CDR1 is MNHEY and CDR2 is SMNVEV in the germline V gene (reference sequence). The CDR3 coding sequence is TGTGCCAGCAGCCAACCGGGACTAGGATCCTACGAGCAGTACTTC. This encodes CASSQPGLGSYEQYF.

The chain is built from TRBV10-3 and TRBJ2-7, with D hard to call. The ends were cut back, 3 bases at V and 6 bases at J, with 9 bases in the middle. Germline CDR1 and CDR2: ENHRY and SYGVKD. The CDR3 totals 12 residues. CDR3 residues: CAISDQVGEQYF. The CDR3 nucleotides are TGTGCCATCAGTGACCAGGTTGGCGAGCAGTACTTC.

This rearrangement joins TRBV4-1 to TRBJ2-2; TRBD2 is a possible D gene (6 bases). V was shortened by 3 bases and J by 1 base, with 12 bases between the two germline ends. The germline V gene encodes CDR1 MGHRA and CDR2 YSYEKL. The CDR3 length is 16 residues. CDR3 sequence: CASSQNGTRNTGELFF. CDR3 bases: TGCGCCAGCAGCCAGAACGGGACTCGGAACACCGGGGAGCTGTTTTTT.

The rearrangement links TRBV27 to TRBJ2-5, with D maybe TRBD1 (6 bases). The germline gives CDR1 MNHEY, CDR2 SMNVEV (reference sequence). Trimming took off 5 bases at V and 6 bases at J, with 13 bases between the two ends. The CDR3 consists of 13 residues. The chain's CDR3 is CASSTTGIQTQYF. CDR3 bases: TGTGCCAGCAGTACAACAGGGATTCAGACCCAGTACTTC.

The rearrangement links TRBV7-6 to TRBJ1-5; perhaps TRBD1 as D (5 bases). Trimming left V 0 bases short and J 2 bases short, with 17 bases between. Germline V lookup: CDR1 SGHVS, CDR2 FNYEAQ. The CDR3 runs to 18 residues. CDR3 protein: CASSLASPFREGNQPQHF. Here the CDR3 DNA reads TGTGCCAGCAGCTTAGCTTCCCCTTTCAGGGAGGGCAATCAGCCCCAGCATTTT.

V gene TRBV4-3 combines with J gene TRBJ2-7; TRBD1 aligns across 9 bases. From germline, CDR1 is LGHNA and CDR2 YSLEER. After removal of 1 base from V and 1 base from J, the junction contained 8 bases not matched to a gene. The CDR3 spans 17 residues. CDR3 region: CASSQVGHRGLSYEQYF. Here the CDR3 DNA reads TGCGCCAGCAGCCAAGTAGGACACAGGGGGCTTTCCTACGAGCAGTACTTC.